One T cell receptor (beta chain) is described in this entry. This CDR3 has 15 residues. The germline V gene encodes CDR1 MNHEY and CDR2 SMNVEV (reference sequence). The V gene end was trimmed by 4 bases and the J gene end by 1 base; junction bases not matched to a gene: 6. The data originate from a study of blood T cell repertoires in COVID-19. The assay was immunoSEQ multiplex PCR, and TCRdb's table has in-frame clones only and misses some. The data hold about 130,000 clones, with around 78% observed a single time. What was sequenced was peripheral blood. The clonotype was recovered from a human donor in a cohort sampled during active COVID-19. The rearrangement uses TRBV27 and TRBJ2-7; 8 bases align to TRBD1. CDR3 region: CASSSWDRRSYEQYF. The CDR3 DNA reads as TGTGCCAGCAGTTCCTGGGACAGGAGATCCTACGAGCAGTACTTC.